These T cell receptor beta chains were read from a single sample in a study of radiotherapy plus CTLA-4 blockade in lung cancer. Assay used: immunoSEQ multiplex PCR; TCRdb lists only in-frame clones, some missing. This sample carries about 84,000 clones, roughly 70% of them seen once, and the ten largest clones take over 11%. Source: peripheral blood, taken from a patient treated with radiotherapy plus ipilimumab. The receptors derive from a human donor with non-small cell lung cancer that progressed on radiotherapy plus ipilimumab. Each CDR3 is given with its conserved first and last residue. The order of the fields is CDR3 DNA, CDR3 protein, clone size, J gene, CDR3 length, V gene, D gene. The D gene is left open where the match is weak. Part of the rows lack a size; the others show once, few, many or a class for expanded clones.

CDR3nt: TGTGCCAGCCAACGACAAGTATCTGGGGCCAACGTCCTGACTTTC
CDR3aa: CASQRQVSGANVLTF
abundance: few
j_gene: TRBJ2-6
len: 15
v_gene: TRBV9
d_gene: NA

CDR3nt: TGTGCCAGCAGGTGGGGAACGGAAGAGACCCAGTACTTC
CDR3aa: CASRWGTEETQYF
abundance: NA
j_gene: TRBJ2-5
len: 13
v_gene: TRBV6-1
d_gene: NA

CDR3nt: TGCGCCAGCAGCCAAGTCGTGACTAGCGGGAGTTCCACCGGGGAGCTGTTTTTT
CDR3aa: CASSQVVTSGSSTGELFF
abundance: NA
j_gene: TRBJ2-2
len: 18
v_gene: TRBV4-1
d_gene: TRBD2

CDR3nt: TGTGCCAGCAGTTTAAACAGGGGAACCATGAACACTGAAGCTTTCTTT
CDR3aa: CASSLNRGTMNTEAFF
abundance: NA
j_gene: TRBJ1-1
len: 16
v_gene: TRBV5-6
d_gene: TRBD1

CDR3nt: TGTGCCAGCAGCTTTGGACCCCTTGCCGGGGAGCTGTTTTTT
CDR3aa: CASSFGPLAGELFF
abundance: NA
j_gene: TRBJ2-2
len: 14
v_gene: TRBV7-6
d_gene: NA

CDR3nt: TGCGCCAGCAGCTTGGAGCGGTTAGGTGGGGCCAACGTCCTGACTTTC
CDR3aa: CASSLERLGGANVLTF
abundance: NA
j_gene: TRBJ2-6
len: 16
v_gene: TRBV5-1
d_gene: NA

CDR3nt: TGTGCCAGCAGTTTACAGGGATACGAGCAGTACTTC
CDR3aa: CASSLQGYEQYF
abundance: once
j_gene: TRBJ2-7
len: 12
v_gene: TRBV2
d_gene: NA

CDR3nt: TGTGCCAGCAGCACCGGGGGGGCCGTCGAGACCCAGTACTTC
CDR3aa: CASSTGGAVETQYF
abundance: NA
j_gene: TRBJ2-5
len: 14
v_gene: TRBV7-2
d_gene: TRBD2

CDR3nt: TGTGCCAGCAGCCCAGCCTGGGGAGAAAAACTGTTTTTT
CDR3aa: CASSPAWGEKLFF
abundance: once
j_gene: TRBJ1-4
len: 13
v_gene: TRBV7-9
d_gene: NA

CDR3nt: TGCGCCAGCAGCCAAGACTGGGGTTGGAGTTACGAGCAGTACTTC
CDR3aa: CASSQDWGWSYEQYF
abundance: many
j_gene: TRBJ2-7
len: 15
v_gene: TRBV4-1
d_gene: NA

CDR3nt: TGTGCCAGCAGTTATACAAGGAATAGCCACTACGAGCAGTACTTC
CDR3aa: CASSYTRNSHYEQYF
abundance: NA
j_gene: TRBJ2-7
len: 15
v_gene: TRBV28
d_gene: NA

CDR3nt: TGTGCCAGCAGTTTAGTAGGTGCCGGGGAGCTGTTTTTT
CDR3aa: CASSLVGAGELFF
abundance: NA
j_gene: TRBJ2-2
len: 13
v_gene: TRBV27
d_gene: NA

CDR3nt: TGTGCCAGCAGCTTGAGTCCGGGACAGGAGCAGTACTTC
CDR3aa: CASSLSPGQEQYF
abundance: NA
j_gene: TRBJ2-7
len: 13
v_gene: TRBV7-3
d_gene: TRBD1

CDR3nt: TGTGCCAGTCAGGAGGGAACTACCAATCAGCCCCAGCATTTT
CDR3aa: CASQEGTTNQPQHF
abundance: NA
j_gene: TRBJ1-5
len: 14
v_gene: TRBV19
d_gene: NA

CDR3nt: TGTGCCAGCAGCTCCGAACACAAAGGTCCGAAGTACTTC
CDR3aa: CASSSEHKGPKYF
abundance: NA
j_gene: TRBJ2-7
len: 13
v_gene: TRBV7-9
d_gene: NA

CDR3nt: TGTGCCAGCAGGGCAGGGGGCGGCAGTGGTGGCTACACCTTC
CDR3aa: CASRAGGGSGGYTF
abundance: NA
j_gene: TRBJ1-2
len: 14
v_gene: TRBV7-9
d_gene: TRBD1

CDR3nt: TGTGCCACTCTACGGGGACGGTTGGGTGAAAAACTGTTTTTT
CDR3aa: CATLRGRLGEKLFF
abundance: NA
j_gene: TRBJ1-4
len: 14
v_gene: TRBV2
d_gene: NA

CDR3nt: TGTGCCAGTAGTATCCTGTCCGTTCCTAATACCCTCTCTGGGGCCAACGTCCTGACTTTC
CDR3aa: CASSILSVPNTLSGANVLTF
abundance: NA
j_gene: TRBJ2-6
len: 20
v_gene: TRBV19
d_gene: NA

CDR3nt: TGTGCCAGTAGCGCGGCGGGGGGGGCAAATCAGCCCCAGCATTTT
CDR3aa: CASSAAGGANQPQHF
abundance: NA
j_gene: TRBJ1-5
len: 15
v_gene: TRBV19
d_gene: NA